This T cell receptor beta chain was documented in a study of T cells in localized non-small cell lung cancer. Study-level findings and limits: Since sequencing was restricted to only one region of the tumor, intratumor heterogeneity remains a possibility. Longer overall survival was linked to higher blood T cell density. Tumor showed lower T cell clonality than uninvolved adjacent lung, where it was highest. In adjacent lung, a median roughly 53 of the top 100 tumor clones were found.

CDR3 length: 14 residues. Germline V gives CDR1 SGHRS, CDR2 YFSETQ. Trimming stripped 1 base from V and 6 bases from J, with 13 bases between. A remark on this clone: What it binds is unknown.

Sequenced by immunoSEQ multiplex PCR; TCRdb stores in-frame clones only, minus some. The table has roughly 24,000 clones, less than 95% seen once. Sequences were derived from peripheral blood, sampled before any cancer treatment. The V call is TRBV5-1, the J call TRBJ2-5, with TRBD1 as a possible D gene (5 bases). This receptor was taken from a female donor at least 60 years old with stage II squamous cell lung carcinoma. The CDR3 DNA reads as TGCGCCAGCAGCTTGTTAACAGGTTGGAAGACCCAGTACTTC. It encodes CASSLLTGWKTQYF.